These 8 T cell receptor beta chains were all obtained from the same sample, sequenced in a study of vaccination effects on CD4 cells after COVID-19. Sequencing followed a ViraFEST assay step that expanded antigen-specific CD4+ T cells with viral peptide pools. Having been cultured for 10 days, the cells underwent CD4+ T cell isolation. The person had a PCR-confirmed SARS-CoV-2 infection during March to December 2020. Here immunoSEQ multiplex PCR was the method, and the copy in TCRdb shows in-frame clones only, minus some. The table lists roughly 26,000 clones, approximately 80% of them singletons. Their antigen targets remain unknown. This specimen consisted of CD4+ T cells from PBMCs cultured with HCoV-NL63 spike peptides, obtained before COVID-19 vaccination. The receptors stem from a human donor who had a prior SARS-CoV-2 infection.

The chain uses TRBV6-5 and TRBJ2-5, with D unresolved. Germline lookup yields CDR1 MNHEY and CDR2 SVGAGI. V shed 6 bases and J shed 1 base, with 3 bases lying between them. This CDR3 has 11 amino acids. The CDR3 DNA is TGTGCCAGCAGAATCCAAGAGACCCAGTACTTC. It is translated as CASRIQETQYF.

V usage is TRBV6-2 or TRBV6-3 and J usage is TRBJ2-7; D possibly corresponds to TRBD2 (7 bases). CDR3 length equals 16 residues. V lost 5 bases and J 3 bases, leaving 20 bases between the germline ends. Germline assignment: CDR1 MNHEY and CDR2 SVGEGT. For the CDR3, the DNA is TGTGCCAGCAGTCATCGGGGGGCCGTAACCCACTACGAGCAGTACTTC. This encodes CASSHRGAVTHYEQYF.

V gene TRBV9 combines with J gene TRBJ2-7, with 9 bases identical to TRBD1. From germline, CDR1 is SGDLS and CDR2 YYNGEE. The CDR3 length is 14 residues. With 4 bases clipped from V and 4 bases from J, the junction kept 6 bases outside the gene matches. CDR3 protein: CASSPWTGEYEQYF. The CDR3 nucleotides read TGTGCCAGCAGCCCTTGGACAGGGGAATACGAGCAGTACTTC.

This sequence joins TRBV7-3 and TRBJ2-1; D is unresolved. Trimming took 1 base from V and 0 from J, leaving 13 bases between them. The CDR3 has 17 residues. Germline CDR1 SGHTA, CDR2 FQGTGA. CDR3: CASSLNPPLSSYNEQFF. The CDR3 nucleotides are TGTGCCAGCAGCTTAAACCCCCCTCTCAGCTCCTACAATGAGCAGTTCTTC.

This chain links TRBV5-4 with TRBJ1-6; 10 bases are shared with TRBD1. This CDR3 spans 16 amino acids. Trimming cost V 0 bases and J 9 bases; bases outside gene matches: 6. The germline V gene has CDR1 SGHNT and CDR2 YYREEE (reference sequence). CDR3 residues: CASSLEGQGEISPLHF. For the CDR3, the DNA is TGTGCCAGCAGCTTGGAAGGACAGGGGGAGATTTCACCCCTCCACTTT. The entire variable domain, with the rest obtained from reference TRBV5-4 and TRBJ1-6, is as follows: ETGVTQSPTHLIKTRGQQVTLRCSSQSGHNTVSWYQQALGQGPQFIFQYYREEENGRGNFPPRFSGLQFPNYSSELNVNALELDDSALYLCASSLEGQGEISPLHFGNGTRLTVT.

The chain has TRBV7-2 and TRBJ2-1; D gene uncertain. Per the germline V gene, CDR1 is SGHTA and CDR2 is FQGNSA. Deletions cut 1 base from V and 9 bases from J, with 10 bases between. The CDR3 runs 13 residues. The CDR3: CASSLELFFEQFF. CDR3 nucleotides: TGTGCCAGCAGCTTAGAGTTATTTTTTGAGCAGTTCTTC.

The CDR3 loop reads CAWIREVGSDTQYF. CDR3 coding DNA: TGTGCCTGGATCAGGGAAGTTGGGTCAGATACGCAGTATTTT. The genes are TRBV30 and TRBJ2-3; D may be TRBD1 (5 bases). Germline values: CDR1 GTSNPN, CDR2 SVGIG (reference sequence). Trimming removed 4 bases at V and 4 bases at J, with 15 bases between. The CDR3 loop spans 14 amino acids.

The chain has TRBV6-5 and TRBJ2-5; 11 positions match TRBD2. Germline loops: CDR1 MNHEY, CDR2 SVGAGI. The CDR3 spans 15 residues. Trimming removed 6 bases from V and 5 bases from J; junction bases left unmatched: 8. The CDR3 spells CASRKTSGSWETQYF. Written as DNA, the CDR3 is TGTGCCAGCAGAAAAACTAGCGGGAGCTGGGAGACCCAGTACTTC.